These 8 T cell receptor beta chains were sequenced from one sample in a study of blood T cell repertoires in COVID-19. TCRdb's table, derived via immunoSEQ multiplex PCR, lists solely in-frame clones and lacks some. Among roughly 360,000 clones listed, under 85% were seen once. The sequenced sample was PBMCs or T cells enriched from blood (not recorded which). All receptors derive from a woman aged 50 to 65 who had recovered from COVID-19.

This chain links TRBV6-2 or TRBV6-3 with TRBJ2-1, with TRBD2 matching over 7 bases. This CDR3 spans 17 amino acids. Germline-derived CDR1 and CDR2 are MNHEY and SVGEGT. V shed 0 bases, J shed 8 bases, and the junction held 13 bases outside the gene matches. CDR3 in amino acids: CASSYSGAGAIGYEQFF. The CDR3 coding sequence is TGTGCCAGCAGTTACTCTGGGGCGGGAGCCATCGGGTATGAGCAGTTCTTC.

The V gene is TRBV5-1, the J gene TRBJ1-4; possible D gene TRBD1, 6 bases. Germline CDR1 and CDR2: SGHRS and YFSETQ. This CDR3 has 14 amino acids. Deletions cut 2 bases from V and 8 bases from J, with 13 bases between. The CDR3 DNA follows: TGCGCCAGCAGCTTAAGCAGGGGTAGAGAAAAACTGTTTTTT. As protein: CASSLSRGREKLFF.

The CDR3 DNA is TGTGCCAGCAGTTTGTCCCTCTCCTATAATTCACCCCTCCACTTT. It translates to CASSLSLSYNSPLHF. The chain uses TRBV6-5 and TRBJ1-6; D remains unclear. This CDR3 contains 15 residues. V lost 4 bases, J lost 0 bases, and 7 bases lay in between. Per germline, CDR1 MNHEY and CDR2 SVGAGI.

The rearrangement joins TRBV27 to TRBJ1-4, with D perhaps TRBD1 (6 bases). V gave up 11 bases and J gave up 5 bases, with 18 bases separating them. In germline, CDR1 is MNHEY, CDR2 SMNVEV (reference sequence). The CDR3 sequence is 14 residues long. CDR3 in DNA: TGTGCCCGCCGAAACAGGGACGTAAATGAAAAACTGTTTTTT. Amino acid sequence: CARRNRDVNEKLFF. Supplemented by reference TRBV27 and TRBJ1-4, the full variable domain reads EAQVTQNPRYLITVTGKKLTVTCSQNMNHEYMSWYRQDPGLGLRQIYYSMNVEVTDKGDVPEGYKVSRKEKRNFPLILESPSPNQTSLYFCARRNRDVNEKLFFGSGTQLSVL.

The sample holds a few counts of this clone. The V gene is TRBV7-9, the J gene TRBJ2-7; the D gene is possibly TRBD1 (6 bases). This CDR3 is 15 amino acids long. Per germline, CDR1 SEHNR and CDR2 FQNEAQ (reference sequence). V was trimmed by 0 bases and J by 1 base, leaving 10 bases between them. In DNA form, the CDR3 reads TGTGCCAGCAGCTTAGCCGGGACACTATCCTACGAGCAGTACTTC. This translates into CASSLAGTLSYEQYF.

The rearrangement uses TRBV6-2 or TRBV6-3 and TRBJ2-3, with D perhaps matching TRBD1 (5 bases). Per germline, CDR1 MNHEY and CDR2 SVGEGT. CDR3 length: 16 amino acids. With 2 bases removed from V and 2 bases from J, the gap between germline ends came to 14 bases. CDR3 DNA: TGTGCCAGCAGTTACCCCAGGGCCCGAATCACAGATACGCAGTATTTT. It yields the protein CASSYPRARITDTQYF.

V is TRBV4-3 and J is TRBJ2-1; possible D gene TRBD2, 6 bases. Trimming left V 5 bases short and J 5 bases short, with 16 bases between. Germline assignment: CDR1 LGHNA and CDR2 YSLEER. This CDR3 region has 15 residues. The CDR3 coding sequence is TGCGCCAGCAGCGGAGGGAGACGGAATCACAATGAGCAGTTCTTC. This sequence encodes CASSGGRRNHNEQFF.

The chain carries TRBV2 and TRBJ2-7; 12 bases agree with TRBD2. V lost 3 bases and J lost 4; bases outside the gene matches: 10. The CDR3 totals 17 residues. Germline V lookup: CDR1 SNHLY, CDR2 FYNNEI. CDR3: CASSDSSGGLAGYEQYF. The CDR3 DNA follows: TGTGCCAGCAGTGATTCAAGTGGTGGACTAGCGGGATACGAGCAGTACTTC.